This T cell receptor beta chain came from a study of shared clonotypes between healthy human individuals. The CDR3 is made up of 17 amino acids. Germline V gene lookup returns CDR1 SGHRS and CDR2 YFSETQ. V was pared by 4 bases and J by 3 bases, with 8 bases of the junction left unmatched. Assay used: immunoSEQ multiplex PCR; TCRdb lists only in-frame clones, some missing. The sample contains around 1.1 million clones, around 78% of which appear only once. Input material: memory CD4+ T cells from PBMCs. Subset indicated: CD45RA-negative fraction. The source of this sequence is a man between 18 and 29 years old in good health. Some clones in this sample may be carry-over from other donors' samples. The chain couples TRBV5-1 to TRBJ2-3, with 13 bases matching TRBD2. CDR3 DNA: TGCGCCAGCAGCCCAGGACTAGCGGGAGCCGTTACAGATACGCAGTATTTT. It codes for CASSPGLAGAVTDTQYF. The variable domain in full, with the rest retrieved from reference TRBV5-1 and TRBJ2-3, is KAGVTQTPRYLIKTRGQQVTLSCSPISGHRSVSWYQQTPGQGLQFLFEYFSETQRNKGNFPGRFSGRQFSNSRSEMNVSTLELGDSALYLCASSPGLAGAVTDTQYFGPGTRLTVL.